The source of this TCR beta chain is a study of glioma-infiltrating T cells. Study-wide points: Very few CDR3 sequences were shared between tissue and blood. Tissue-blood divergence was below expectation in non-neoplastic patients, above in gliomas.

This clonotype was detected ten times or more. The antigen remains undetermined. This CDR3 has 15 residues. The V gene's germline CDR1 is LNHDA and CDR2 SQIVND (reference sequence). The ends were cut back, 5 bases at V and 1 base at J, with 12 bases in the middle. TCR alpha and beta CDR3 regions were amplified from RNA using iRepertoire nested multiplex PCR. For one-step reverse transcription and amplification, 100-400 ng of tissue mRNA or PBMC total RNA was used. TCRdb reanalysed the multiplex PCR reads using MiXCR and keeps one entry per CDR3 protein. This table holds 95,000 to 110,000 distinct CDR3 sequences, around 28% found once.

The clonotype originates from a human donor with low-grade glioma or glioblastoma, undergoing nonglioma brain surgery, or in good health (not recorded which). The material sequenced was glioma tissue, nonneoplastic brain tissue, or PBMCs (not recorded which). The rearrangement joins TRBV19 to TRBJ1-5; unclear D gene. Here the CDR3 reads CASSVQWGSNQPQHF. For the CDR3, the DNA is TGTGCCAGTAGTGTCCAATGGGGAAGCAATCAGCCCCAGCATTTT. Based on the CDR3 plus reference TRBV19 and TRBJ1-5, the full variable domain is DGGITQSPKYLFRKEGQNVTLSCEQNLNHDAMYWYRQDPGQGLRLIYYSQIVNDFQKGDIAEGYSVSREKKESFPLTVTSAQKNPTAFYLCASSVQWGSNQPQHFGDGTRLSIL.